Listed below are T cell receptor beta chains from one sample, sequenced in a study of molecular identifiers for immune sequencing clone quantification. TCRdb processed the PCR reads anew with MiXCR; each CDR3 protein has one entry. This sample has 65,000 to 70,000 distinct CDR3 sequences, with 15% to 20% found just once. Sequenced material: naive CD8+ T cells from blood, with Jurkat cell RNA spiked in. These receptors all come from a human donor in good health. Some libraries in this study had Jurkat cell RNA spiked in. Both conserved end residues are part of each CDR3. D genes are given only for firm matches. The size entry is marked missing in some rows and otherwise reads once, few, many or a size class.

cdr3_nt: TGTGCCAGCAGGGGGACGGTTGGGTATCAGCCCCAGCATTTT
cdr3_aa: CASRGTVGYQPQHF
d_call: .
clone_size: many
j_call: TRBJ1-5
v_call: TRBV12-3/TRBV12-4

cdr3_nt: TGCAGCGTTGAAGTCACAACTAGCGCCGAGCAGTACTTC
cdr3_aa: CSVEVTTSAEQYF
d_call: TRBD2
clone_size: few
j_call: TRBJ2-7
v_call: TRBV29-1

cdr3_nt: TGCGCCAGCAGCCAAGATTATAGCCCGACGGGGTTTGAGCAGTTCTTC
cdr3_aa: CASSQDYSPTGFEQFF
d_call: .
clone_size: .
j_call: TRBJ2-1
v_call: TRBV4-3

cdr3_nt: TGTGCCAGCAGCTTTGGGCCGCGGACTAACTCCTACGAGCAGTACTTC
cdr3_aa: CASSFGPRTNSYEQYF
d_call: .
clone_size: .
j_call: TRBJ2-7
v_call: TRBV11-2

cdr3_nt: TGTGCCAGCAGTTTATCCCTAGCGGGCTCCTACAATGAGCAGTTCTTC
cdr3_aa: CASSLSLAGSYNEQFF
d_call: TRBD2
clone_size: many
j_call: TRBJ2-1
v_call: TRBV27

cdr3_nt: TGTGCCAGCAGCTTAGGGTTCTTTGACAGACTTCGGTACACCGGGGAGCTGTTTTTT
cdr3_aa: CASSLGFFDRLRYTGELFF
d_call: .
clone_size: many
j_call: TRBJ2-2
v_call: TRBV7-9

cdr3_nt: TGTGCCAGCAGCACCGGGGCCTCCAATGAGCAGTTCTTC
cdr3_aa: CASSTGASNEQFF
d_call: .
clone_size: few
j_call: TRBJ2-1
v_call: TRBV11-2

cdr3_nt: TGTGCCAGTAGTGCGGGGGAGGACTACGAGCAGTACTTC
cdr3_aa: CASSAGEDYEQYF
d_call: TRBD2
clone_size: many
j_call: TRBJ2-7
v_call: TRBV19

cdr3_nt: TGTGCCACCAGTCTAGCGGCGAACTACGAGCAGTACTTC
cdr3_aa: CATSLAANYEQYF
d_call: TRBD2
clone_size: many
j_call: TRBJ2-7
v_call: TRBV6-5

cdr3_nt: TGTGCCAGCAGTCCTCGGGGAGGTGATACGCAGTATTTT
cdr3_aa: CASSPRGGDTQYF
d_call: .
clone_size: .
j_call: TRBJ2-3
v_call: TRBV3-1

cdr3_nt: TGTGCCAGCAGCCCCGTAGGGGGGGATCCTAATGAAAAACTGTTTTTT
cdr3_aa: CASSPVGGDPNEKLFF
d_call: .
clone_size: few
j_call: TRBJ1-4
v_call: TRBV11-2

cdr3_nt: TGTGCCAGCAGTGACCAAAGCCGGGCTTTCTTT
cdr3_aa: CASSDQSRAFF
d_call: .
clone_size: .
j_call: TRBJ1-1
v_call: TRBV25-1

cdr3_nt: TGTGCCAGCAGCCCGGCGGGGAGTTCGCCACCCCTCCACTTT
cdr3_aa: CASSPAGSSPPLHF
d_call: .
clone_size: few
j_call: TRBJ1-6
v_call: TRBV27

cdr3_nt: TGTGCCAGCAGTTTGGTTCAGCCGGAAAGCTCAGATACGCAGTATTTT
cdr3_aa: CASSLVQPESSDTQYF
d_call: .
clone_size: .
j_call: TRBJ2-3
v_call: TRBV27

cdr3_nt: TGTGCCAGCAGCCAATACGGGACCCCCACCTACGAGCAGTACTTC
cdr3_aa: CASSQYGTPTYEQYF
d_call: .
clone_size: many
j_call: TRBJ2-7
v_call: TRBV28

cdr3_nt: TGTGCCAGCAGTTTGAGGGGGCCCGAGACCCAGTACTTC
cdr3_aa: CASSLRGPETQYF
d_call: TRBD1
clone_size: .
j_call: TRBJ2-5
v_call: TRBV6-6

cdr3_nt: TGTGCCAGCAGACGATACAATGAGCAGTTCTTC
cdr3_aa: CASRRYNEQFF
d_call: .
clone_size: many
j_call: TRBJ2-1
v_call: TRBV27

cdr3_nt: TGTGCCAGCAGCCCAGACGCGAACCAAAAAGAGACCCAGTACTTC
cdr3_aa: CASSPDANQKETQYF
d_call: .
clone_size: many
j_call: TRBJ2-5
v_call: TRBV7-2

cdr3_nt: TGTGCCAGCAGCCCCCCTTCGGGGGAGCAGTACTTC
cdr3_aa: CASSPPSGEQYF
d_call: .
clone_size: many
j_call: TRBJ2-7
v_call: TRBV7-6

cdr3_nt: TGTGCCAGCAGCTTGGACGGAGGATTCACAGATACGCGGTATTTT
cdr3_aa: CASSLDGGFTDTRYF
d_call: .
clone_size: once
j_call: TRBJ2-3
v_call: TRBV7-9

cdr3_nt: TGTGCCAGCAGCTTTGGACAGGGGGCGCGGGGTGAAGCTTTCTTT
cdr3_aa: CASSFGQGARGEAFF
d_call: TRBD1
clone_size: few
j_call: TRBJ1-1
v_call: TRBV5-8

cdr3_nt: TGTGCCAGCAGCCACCGTCCCCCAAGGGCTGGAAACACCATATATTTT
cdr3_aa: CASSHRPPRAGNTIYF
d_call: .
clone_size: many
j_call: TRBJ1-3
v_call: TRBV14

cdr3_nt: TGTGCCAGCAGCTTAAGGTCGGGACGACAACTCGGGGAGCAGTACTTC
cdr3_aa: CASSLRSGRQLGEQYF
d_call: .
clone_size: .
j_call: TRBJ2-7
v_call: TRBV11-2

cdr3_nt: TGTGCCAGCAGCTCTAGCGGGGCCTACAATGAGCAGTTCTTC
cdr3_aa: CASSSSGAYNEQFF
d_call: TRBD2
clone_size: many
j_call: TRBJ2-1
v_call: TRBV7-2

cdr3_nt: TGTGCCAGCAGTTACGGACAGGGTATTAGCAATCAGCCCCAGCATTTT
cdr3_aa: CASSYGQGISNQPQHF
d_call: TRBD1
clone_size: many
j_call: TRBJ1-5
v_call: TRBV6-5

cdr3_nt: TGTGCCAGCAGATGGGCGTTGACCGGACCGGGGGAGCTGTTTTTT
cdr3_aa: CASRWALTGPGELFF
d_call: .
clone_size: .
j_call: TRBJ2-2
v_call: TRBV6-9

cdr3_nt: TGTGCCAGCAGAAATTCGGAGGGCGAGACCCAGTACTTC
cdr3_aa: CASRNSEGETQYF
d_call: .
clone_size: .
j_call: TRBJ2-5
v_call: TRBV7-9

cdr3_nt: TGTGCCAGCAGCAAAGCCCCAGAGAACACTGAAGCTTTCTTT
cdr3_aa: CASSKAPENTEAFF
d_call: .
clone_size: many
j_call: TRBJ1-1
v_call: TRBV21-1

cdr3_nt: TGTGCCAGCAGCCCGCTTAGCACCGGGGAGCTGTTTTTT
cdr3_aa: CASSPLSTGELFF
d_call: .
clone_size: many
j_call: TRBJ2-2
v_call: TRBV3-1

cdr3_nt: TGTGCCGCGTTGGGCGGAGATCAGCCCCAGCATTTT
cdr3_aa: CAALGGDQPQHF
d_call: .
clone_size: many
j_call: TRBJ1-5
v_call: TRBV6-6

cdr3_nt: TGCACCAGCAGCCAAGCTGAGCCCCAGCATTTT
cdr3_aa: CTSSQAEPQHF
d_call: .
clone_size: many
j_call: TRBJ1-5
v_call: TRBV1

cdr3_nt: TGTGCCGGCAGCCCAAATGGGGGGCAGGGTACCCACGAGCAGTACTTC
cdr3_aa: CAGSPNGGQGTHEQYF
d_call: .
clone_size: .
j_call: TRBJ2-7
v_call: TRBV3-1

cdr3_nt: TGTGCCAGCAGTTACCTCGGGGGACAGGGCTACGAGCAGTACTTC
cdr3_aa: CASSYLGGQGYEQYF
d_call: TRBD1
clone_size: .
j_call: TRBJ2-7
v_call: TRBV6-5

cdr3_nt: TGTGCCAGTTCGGGGTACTCCTACAATGAGCAGTTCTTC
cdr3_aa: CASSGYSYNEQFF
d_call: .
clone_size: .
j_call: TRBJ2-1
v_call: TRBV19

cdr3_nt: TGCGCCAGCAGCCAAGAGGTCCCGGTAAGCTCCTACAATGAGCAGTTCTTC
cdr3_aa: CASSQEVPVSSYNEQFF
d_call: .
clone_size: many
j_call: TRBJ2-1
v_call: TRBV4-3

cdr3_nt: TGTGCCAGCAGCTTAGAGGGACAGGGACAGAGCTTCAATCAGCCCCAGCATTTT
cdr3_aa: CASSLEGQGQSFNQPQHF
d_call: TRBD1
clone_size: many
j_call: TRBJ1-5
v_call: TRBV7-8

cdr3_nt: TGTGCCAGCAGTTACGGTACAGTCGGGTACGAGCAGTACTTC
cdr3_aa: CASSYGTVGYEQYF
d_call: .
clone_size: many
j_call: TRBJ2-7
v_call: TRBV6-5

cdr3_nt: TGTGCCAGCAGCACTTCCCTCTACGAGCAGTACTTC
cdr3_aa: CASSTSLYEQYF
d_call: .
clone_size: few
j_call: TRBJ2-7
v_call: TRBV7-2

cdr3_nt: TGTGCCAGCAGGGATCCGGGACTAGCGGGAGGGCCTAACACCGGGGAGCTGTTTTTT
cdr3_aa: CASRDPGLAGGPNTGELFF
d_call: TRBD2
clone_size: many
j_call: TRBJ2-2
v_call: TRBV11-2

cdr3_nt: TGTGCCACGGTTGCGGTTCTGTCCGGTAATGAGCAGTTCTTC
cdr3_aa: CATVAVLSGNEQFF
d_call: .
clone_size: .
j_call: TRBJ2-1
v_call: TRBV24-1

cdr3_nt: TGCGCCAGCAGCCAAGGGGTAGGAATCGTTTCCTACGAGCAGTACTTC
cdr3_aa: CASSQGVGIVSYEQYF
d_call: .
clone_size: many
j_call: TRBJ2-7
v_call: TRBV4-1

cdr3_nt: TGTGCCAGCAGCCAAGGTAGGGCCCCCTACGAGCAGTACTTC
cdr3_aa: CASSQGRAPYEQYF
d_call: .
clone_size: many
j_call: TRBJ2-7
v_call: TRBV3-1

cdr3_nt: TGTGCCAGCACCCCCGAAGAGCCCGGGGAGCTGTTTTTT
cdr3_aa: CASTPEEPGELFF
d_call: .
clone_size: many
j_call: TRBJ2-2
v_call: TRBV7-9

cdr3_nt: TGTGCCAGCAGCTTAAGTGGGACTAGAGTCGTCGATGAGCAGTTCTTC
cdr3_aa: CASSLSGTRVVDEQFF
d_call: TRBD2
clone_size: .
j_call: TRBJ2-1
v_call: TRBV7-3

cdr3_nt: TGTGCCAGCGGATCCGGCTGGAGTATTTTGACCGGGGAGCCGTTTTTT
cdr3_aa: CASGSGWSILTGEPFF
d_call: .
clone_size: .
j_call: TRBJ2-2
v_call: TRBV6-6

cdr3_nt: TGCGCCAGCAGCCCCCGACTGGGGCCCAACGAGCAGTACTTC
cdr3_aa: CASSPRLGPNEQYF
d_call: .
clone_size: many
j_call: TRBJ2-7
v_call: TRBV4-1

cdr3_nt: TGTGCCAGCAGCCTTTCCACCGAAGATACGCAGTATTTT
cdr3_aa: CASSLSTEDTQYF
d_call: .
clone_size: many
j_call: TRBJ2-3
v_call: TRBV13

cdr3_nt: TGTGCCACCAGTGATGGGACGATTAGCAATCAGCCCCAGCATTTT
cdr3_aa: CATSDGTISNQPQHF
d_call: .
clone_size: few
j_call: TRBJ1-5
v_call: TRBV24-1

cdr3_nt: TGTGCCAGCAGCTTAGAGCCCCACAGCTCCTACGAGCAGTACTTC
cdr3_aa: CASSLEPHSSYEQYF
d_call: .
clone_size: many
j_call: TRBJ2-7
v_call: TRBV7-2

cdr3_nt: TGCGCCAGCAGCGGGGAGGGGTATTTCGGGACAGATACGCAGTATTTT
cdr3_aa: CASSGEGYFGTDTQYF
d_call: TRBD2
clone_size: .
j_call: TRBJ2-3
v_call: TRBV5-1

cdr3_nt: TGCGCCAGCAGTCAATCGGGTTTTCTGAGTTCCGGGGAGCTGTTTTTT
cdr3_aa: CASSQSGFLSSGELFF
d_call: .
clone_size: many
j_call: TRBJ2-2
v_call: TRBV23-1

cdr3_nt: TGTGCCAGCAGCTTAGAGAGGGGGCGGTCCCCTTCCTACGAGCAGTACTTC
cdr3_aa: CASSLERGRSPSYEQYF
d_call: TRBD1
clone_size: many
j_call: TRBJ2-7
v_call: TRBV7-2

cdr3_nt: TGTGCCAGCAGCTCCGGAGGGGACTTTACGCCTGGGGCCAACGTCCTGACTTTC
cdr3_aa: CASSSGGDFTPGANVLTF
d_call: .
clone_size: many
j_call: TRBJ2-6
v_call: TRBV7-9